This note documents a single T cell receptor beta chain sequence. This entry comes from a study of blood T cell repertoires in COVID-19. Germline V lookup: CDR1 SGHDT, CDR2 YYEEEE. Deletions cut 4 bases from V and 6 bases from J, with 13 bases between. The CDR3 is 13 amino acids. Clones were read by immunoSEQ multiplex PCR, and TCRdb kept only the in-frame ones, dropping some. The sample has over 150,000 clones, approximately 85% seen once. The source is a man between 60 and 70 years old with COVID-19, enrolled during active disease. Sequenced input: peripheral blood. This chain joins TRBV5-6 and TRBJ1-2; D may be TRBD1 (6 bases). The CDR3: CASSLSAGDGYTF. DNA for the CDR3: TGTGCCAGCAGCCTCAGTGCAGGGGATGGCTACACCTTC.